This TCR beta chain was sequenced for a study of blood T cell repertoires in COVID-19 (dated by TCRdb to the early 2020s). With regard to the full study: Samples covering the acute and convalescent phases of COVID-19 were provided by collaborators in the United States, Italy and Spain. Sample metadata almost always included a de-identified subject ID, COVID-19 status, age in years and sex. The samples were drawn from two sources: the first 160 participants of the ongoing ImmuneRACE study, and about 1,300 subjects contributed by 6 global collaborators. Where HLA class I and class II types were available, the types were taken from metadata supplied by the sample provider, not from assay-based typing. The dataset comprised deeply sampled blood TCRbeta repertoires from subjects exposed to, actively infected with, or recovered from COVID-19. The repertoires were made available in a free public database intended to serve as a resource for research on the immune response to SARS-CoV-2. The prospective study material was composed of cDNA or gDNA derived from T cells, B-cell-depleted T cells, or PBMCs. Findings and caveats that apply to the study as a whole: How much clinical and demographic metadata was included differed by source and by participant, and the metadata was provided uncurated.

On this clone itself: What antigen it recognizes has not been identified. Per-nucleotide qualities are absent, and no much larger clonotype sits a single base away.

The immunoSEQ Assay, a bias-controlled multiplex PCR, was used to amplify TCRbeta CDR3 regions from genomic DNA. The paper's processing steps were these. The number of nucleated cells in each sample was estimated by amplification of reference gene primers within the assay. Sequence reads were collapsed and filtered to measure the absolute abundance of every unique TCRbeta CDR3 rearrangement. For each sample, productive Simpson clonality was calculated as the square root of Simpson's diversity index across productive rearrangements. TCRdb's version of the immuneACCESS table is confined to in-frame rearrangements and falls short of the full clone set. An unresolved V gene accounts for under half of the shortfall where checked; the remainder is of unknown origin. The DNA gave D and trimming, while V, J and clone size come from that table. For this sample there are about 230,000 clones; approximately 87% appear just once. Of the sample, approximately 2.5% falls within the top ten clones.

The CDR3 sequence holds 16 residues, the cysteine and phenylalanine included. Solely the CDR3 DNA is kept, with 48 bases framed from the first base. Looking up the germline V gene yields CDR1 LGHNA and CDR2 YSLEER. The junction carries 16 bases between V and J, which are trimmed by 0 bases and 10 bases respectively. Collaborating institutions collected whole blood in K2EDTA tubes following their own protocols. For TCRbeta analysis, collaborators shipped samples in one of three forms: frozen whole blood, isolated PBMCs, or DNA extracted from either of those sample types. The chain is assembled from TRBV4-3 and TRBJ1-6; TRBD1 is possibly the D segment (5 matching bases). The specimen sequenced was peripheral blood. This clonotype was sampled from a woman aged 70 to 79 with active or convalescent COVID-19. This receptor has the CDR3 CASSQDWEGLGSPLHF. The nucleotide sequence is given as TGCGCCAGCAGCCAAGATTGGGAGGGGCTCGGATCACCCCTCCACTTT.